This T cell receptor beta chain derives from a study of sequential checkpoint blockade in melanoma. Study information: Arm A got nivolumab then ipilimumab; arm B the reverse, 1:1. Each arm's sequence ended with maintenance nivolumab.

TCRdb keeps only in-frame clones here, not all; method: immunoSEQ multiplex PCR. The repertoire has over 25,000 clones, more than 65% of them found once; the top ten carry around a sixth. Trimming pared 2 bases from V and 1 base from J, leaving 11 bases between. CDR1 and CDR2 from the germline V gene are LGHNA and YSLEER. The CDR3 is 15 residues long. The sample's treatment: randomized to nivolumab then ipilimumab (arm A) or the reverse (arm B). No patient had prior DNA-damaging chemotherapy. Sorted cells were live CD3+CD8+, lacking CD19 and CD56, from PBMCs. The specimen was CD8+ T cells sorted from blood (inferred from file names), collected from a patient given nivolumab and ipilimumab in sequence. This TCR derives from a human donor with melanoma. This chain uses TRBV4-3 with TRBJ1-2; a possible D gene is TRBD1 (6 bases). CDR3 region: CASSQRTEINYGYTF. CDR3 bases: TGCGCCAGCAGCCAACGGACAGAAATTAACTATGGCTACACCTTC.